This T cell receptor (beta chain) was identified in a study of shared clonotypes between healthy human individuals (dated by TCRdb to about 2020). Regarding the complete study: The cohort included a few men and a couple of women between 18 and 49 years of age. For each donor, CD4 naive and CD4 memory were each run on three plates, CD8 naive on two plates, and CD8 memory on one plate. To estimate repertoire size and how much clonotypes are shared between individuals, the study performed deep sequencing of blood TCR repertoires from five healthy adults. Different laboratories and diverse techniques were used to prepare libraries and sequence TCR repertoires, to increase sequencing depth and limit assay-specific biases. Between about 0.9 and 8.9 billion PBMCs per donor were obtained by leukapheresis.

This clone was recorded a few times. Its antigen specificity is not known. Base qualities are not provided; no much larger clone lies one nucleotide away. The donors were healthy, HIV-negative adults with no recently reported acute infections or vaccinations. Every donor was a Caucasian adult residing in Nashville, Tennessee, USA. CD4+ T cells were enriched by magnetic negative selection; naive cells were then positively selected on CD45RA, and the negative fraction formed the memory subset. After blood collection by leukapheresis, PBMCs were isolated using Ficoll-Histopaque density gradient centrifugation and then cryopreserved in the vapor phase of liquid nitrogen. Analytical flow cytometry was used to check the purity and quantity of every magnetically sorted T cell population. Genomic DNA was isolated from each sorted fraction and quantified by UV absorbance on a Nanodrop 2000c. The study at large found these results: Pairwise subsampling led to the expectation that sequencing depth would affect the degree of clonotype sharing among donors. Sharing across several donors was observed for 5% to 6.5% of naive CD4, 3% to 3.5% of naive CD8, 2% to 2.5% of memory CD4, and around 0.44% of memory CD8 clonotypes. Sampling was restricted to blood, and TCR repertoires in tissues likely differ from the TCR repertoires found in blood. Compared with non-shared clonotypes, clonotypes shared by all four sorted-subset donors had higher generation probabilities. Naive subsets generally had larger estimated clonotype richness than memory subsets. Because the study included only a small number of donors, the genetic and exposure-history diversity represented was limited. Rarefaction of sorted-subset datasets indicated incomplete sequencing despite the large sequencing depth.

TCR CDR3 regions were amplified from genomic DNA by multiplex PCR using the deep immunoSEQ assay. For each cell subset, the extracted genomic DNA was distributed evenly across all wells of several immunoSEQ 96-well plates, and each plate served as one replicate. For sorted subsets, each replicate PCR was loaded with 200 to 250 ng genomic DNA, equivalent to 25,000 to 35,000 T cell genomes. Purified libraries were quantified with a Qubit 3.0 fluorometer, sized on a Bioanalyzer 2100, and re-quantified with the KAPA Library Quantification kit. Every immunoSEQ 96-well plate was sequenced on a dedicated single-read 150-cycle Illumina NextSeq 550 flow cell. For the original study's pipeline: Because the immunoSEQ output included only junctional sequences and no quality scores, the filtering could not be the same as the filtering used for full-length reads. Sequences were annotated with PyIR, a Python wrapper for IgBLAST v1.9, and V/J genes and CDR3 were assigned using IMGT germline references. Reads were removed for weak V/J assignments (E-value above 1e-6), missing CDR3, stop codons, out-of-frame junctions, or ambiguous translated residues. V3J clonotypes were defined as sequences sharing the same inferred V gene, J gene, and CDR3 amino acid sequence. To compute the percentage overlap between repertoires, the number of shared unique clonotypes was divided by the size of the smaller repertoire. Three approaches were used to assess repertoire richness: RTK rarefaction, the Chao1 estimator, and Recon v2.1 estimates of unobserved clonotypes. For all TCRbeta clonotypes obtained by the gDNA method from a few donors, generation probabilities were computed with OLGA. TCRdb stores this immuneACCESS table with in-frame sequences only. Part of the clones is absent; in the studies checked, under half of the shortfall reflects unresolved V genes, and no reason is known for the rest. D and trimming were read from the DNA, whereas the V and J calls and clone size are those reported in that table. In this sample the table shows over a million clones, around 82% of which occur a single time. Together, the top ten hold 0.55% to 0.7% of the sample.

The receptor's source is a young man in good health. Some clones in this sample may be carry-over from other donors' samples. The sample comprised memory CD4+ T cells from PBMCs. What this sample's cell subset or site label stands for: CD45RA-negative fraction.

The nucleotides are TGTGCCAGCAATGGAGCGGGACTTTACAATGAGCAGTTCTTC. It translates to CASNGAGLYNEQFF. The sequence is built from TRBV2 and TRBJ2-1; TRBD2 aligns with 7 central bases. Trimming accounts for 7 bases at V and 4 bases at J, while the number of junction bases matched to no gene is 7. Via the germline V gene, CDR1 is SNHLY and CDR2 FYNNEI. The CDR3, from cysteine to phenylalanine, totals 14 residues. Only the CDR3 DNA is retained, 42 bases long and in frame from the first base.